The following is a T cell receptor (beta chain) sequence with its context. What it recognizes is unknown. Germline V gene lookup returns CDR1 SGDLS and CDR2 YYNGEE. The J segment lost 0 bases and the V segment lost 1 base, leaving 7 bases of the junction unmatched. This CDR3 is 16 amino acids long. This entry belongs to a study of shared clonotypes between healthy human individuals. Regarding the study as a whole: The donor pool, a small one, limited the genetic and exposure-history diversity represented.

Here immunoSEQ multiplex PCR was the method, and the copy in TCRdb shows in-frame clones only, minus some. The data contain roughly 2,500,000 clones, 93% of them singletons. Material: naive CD4+ T cells from PBMCs. The subset is: CD45RA+ positively selected. The rearrangement joins TRBV9 to TRBJ2-7; 7 bases agree with TRBD2. The sequence derives from a young man in good health. Some clones in this sample may be carry-over from other donors' samples. The CDR3: CASSVSWSSGSYEQYF. In DNA form, the CDR3 reads TGTGCCAGCAGCGTAAGTTGGTCTAGCGGCTCCTACGAGCAGTACTTC.